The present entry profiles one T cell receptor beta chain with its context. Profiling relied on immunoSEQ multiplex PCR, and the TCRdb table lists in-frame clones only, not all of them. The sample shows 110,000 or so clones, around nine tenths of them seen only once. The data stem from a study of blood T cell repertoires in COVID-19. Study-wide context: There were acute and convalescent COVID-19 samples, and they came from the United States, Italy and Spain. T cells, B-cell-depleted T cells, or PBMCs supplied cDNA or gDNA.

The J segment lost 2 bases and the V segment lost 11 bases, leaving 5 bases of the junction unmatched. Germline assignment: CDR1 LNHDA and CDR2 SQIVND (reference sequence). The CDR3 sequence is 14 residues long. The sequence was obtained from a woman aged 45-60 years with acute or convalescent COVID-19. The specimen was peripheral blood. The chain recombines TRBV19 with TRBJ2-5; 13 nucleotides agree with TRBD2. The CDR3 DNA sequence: TGTGCCTCTCGGACTAGCGGGAGACAAGAGACCCAGTACTTC. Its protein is CASRTSGRQETQYF.